The next 9 T cell receptor beta chains were all read from a single sample in a study of T cell changes during pregnancy in multiple sclerosis. TCRdb's table, derived via immunoSEQ multiplex PCR, lists solely in-frame clones and lacks some. The sample lists under 75,000 clones, 80% to 95% occurring once. The sample in question was CD4+ T cells from peripheral blood mononuclear cells, obtained after pregnancy. The source is a female donor with multiple sclerosis, enrolled in a pregnancy study.

The V gene is TRBV27, the J gene TRBJ1-5; 8 nucleotides agree with TRBD1. The CDR3 has 14 residues. CDR1 and CDR2 from the germline V gene are MNHEY and SMNVEV (reference sequence). V was clipped by 6 bases and J by 6 bases; unmatched bases: 7. This CDR3 reads CASRLQGEGQPQHF. The CDR3 DNA reads as TGTGCCAGCAGACTACAGGGGGAGGGTCAGCCCCAGCATTTT.

This clone was detected only once. The genes are TRBV9 and TRBJ2-3; 11 bases match TRBD2. V lost 0 bases and J lost 3; bases outside the gene matches: 6. CDR1 and CDR2 (germline): SGDLS, YYNGEE. The CDR3 covers 17 residues. The CDR3 DNA follows: TGTGCCAGCAGCGTAGGGGCTAGCGGGGGGATTACAGATACGCAGTATTTT. This gives the protein CASSVGASGGITDTQYF.

The V gene is TRBV5-6, the J gene TRBJ1-5, with TRBD1 as a possible D gene (6 bases). V was shortened by 4 bases and J by 0 bases, with 11 bases between the two germline ends. The CDR3 has 15 amino acids. Germline-derived CDR1 and CDR2 are SGHDT and YYEEEE. DNA for the CDR3: TGTGCCAGCAGCGACGGGACAAATAGCAATCAGCCCCAGCATTTT. Translated, it gives CASSDGTNSNQPQHF.

V usage is TRBV7-9 and J usage is TRBJ1-2, with a tentative D call TRBD1 (6 bases). Trimming stripped 1 base from V and 4 bases from J, with 13 bases between. Germline CDR1 and CDR2: SEHNR and FQNEAQ (reference sequence). The CDR3 runs to 15 residues. CDR3 sequence reads: CASSLDRASTYGYTF. In nucleotides, the CDR3 is TGTGCCAGCAGCTTAGACAGGGCGTCGACCTATGGCTACACCTTC. Based on the CDR3 plus reference TRBV7-9 and TRBJ1-2, the full variable domain is DTGVSQNPRHKITKRGQNVTFRCDPISEHNRLYWYRQTLGQGPEFLTYFQNEAQLEKSRLLSDRFSAERPKGSFSTLEIQRTEQGDSAMYLCASSLDRASTYGYTFGSGTRLTVV.

V gene TRBV18 combines with J gene TRBJ1-2, with D possibly TRBD1 on 6 matching bases. The CDR3 runs 16 residues. From germline, CDR1 is KGHSH and CDR2 LQKENI. V lost 1 base, J lost 6 bases, and 18 bases lay in between. Here the CDR3 DNA reads TGTGCCAGCTCACCACGAGGGGGGGCCCAGACCGATGGCTACACCTTC. The encoded protein is CASSPRGGAQTDGYTF.

V gene TRBV28 combines with J gene TRBJ2-2; TRBD1 matches at 10 bases. This CDR3 comprises 18 residues. The trim removed 8 bases at V and 5 bases at J, leaving 17 bases unmatched. Germline V gene data show CDR1 as MDHEN and CDR2 as SYDVKM. DNA of the CDR3: TGTGCCAGCGGGGACCGGGACAGGGGAGATTTAGGGACCGGGGAGCTGTTTTTT. Translating it yields CASGDRDRGDLGTGELFF.

This chain joins TRBV7-2 and TRBJ1-5, with D hard to call. CDR3 length: 14 amino acids. Per germline, CDR1 SGHTA and CDR2 FQGNSA. V lost 5 bases to trimming and J lost 4 bases, with 12 bases between them. CDR3 sequence reads: CASSPRRGNQPQHF. The CDR3 nucleotides read TGTGCCAGCAGCCCCCGCCGCGGGAATCAGCCCCAGCATTTT.

V usage is TRBV2 and J usage is TRBJ1-6; the match to TRBD1 covers 9 bases. This CDR3 is 15 amino acids long. Germline assignment: CDR1 SNHLY and CDR2 FYNNEI. The V gene end was trimmed by 5 bases and the J gene end by 5 bases; junction bases not matched to a gene: 4. CDR3 sequence reads: CASSRGQGDNSPLHF. In nucleotides, the CDR3 is TGTGCCAGCAGTAGGGGACAGGGTGATAATTCACCCCTCCACTTT.

The chain combines TRBV7-9 with TRBJ1-2, with D hard to call. V was cut by 5 bases and J by 4 bases, with 20 bases left in between. The V gene's germline CDR1 is SEHNR and CDR2 FQNEAQ (reference sequence). This CDR3 has 16 amino acids. The CDR3 is CASSPVSWAAFYGYTF. Written as DNA, the CDR3 is TGTGCCAGCAGCCCAGTTTCGTGGGCAGCCTTCTATGGCTACACCTTC.